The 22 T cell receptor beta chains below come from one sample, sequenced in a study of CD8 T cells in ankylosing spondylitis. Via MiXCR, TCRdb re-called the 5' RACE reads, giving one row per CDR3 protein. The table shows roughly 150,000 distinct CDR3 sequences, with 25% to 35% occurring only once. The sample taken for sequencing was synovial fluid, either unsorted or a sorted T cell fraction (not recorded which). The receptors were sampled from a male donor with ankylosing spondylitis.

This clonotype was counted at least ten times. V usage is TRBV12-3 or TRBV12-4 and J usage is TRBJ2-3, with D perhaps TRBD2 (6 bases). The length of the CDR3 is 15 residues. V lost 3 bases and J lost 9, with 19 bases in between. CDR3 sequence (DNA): TGTGCCAGCAGTTTTTGGGACTCCACAATGAGAACGCAGTATTTT. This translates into CASSFWDSTMRTQYF.

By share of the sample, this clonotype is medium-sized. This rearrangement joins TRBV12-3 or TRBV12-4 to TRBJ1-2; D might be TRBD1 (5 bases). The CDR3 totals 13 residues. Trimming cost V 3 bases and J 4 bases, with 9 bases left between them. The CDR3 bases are TGTGCCAGCAGTTTGCGGGGCGGCTATGGCTACACCTTC. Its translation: CASSLRGGYGYTF.

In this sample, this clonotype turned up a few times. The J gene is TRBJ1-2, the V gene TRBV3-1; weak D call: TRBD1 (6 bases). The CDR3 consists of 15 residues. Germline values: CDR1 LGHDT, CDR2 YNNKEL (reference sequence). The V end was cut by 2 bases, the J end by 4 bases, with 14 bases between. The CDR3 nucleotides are TGTGCCAGCAGCCAACGACAGGACATGCCCTATGGCTACACCTTC. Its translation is CASSQRQDMPYGYTF.

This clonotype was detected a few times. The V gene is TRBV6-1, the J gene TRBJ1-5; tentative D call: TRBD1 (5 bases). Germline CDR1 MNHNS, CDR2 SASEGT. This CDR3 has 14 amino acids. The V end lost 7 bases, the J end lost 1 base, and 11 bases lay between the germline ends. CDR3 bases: TGTGCCAGCACCGGGGCAGGGAGCAATCAGCCCCAGCATTTT. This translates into CASTGAGSNQPQHF.

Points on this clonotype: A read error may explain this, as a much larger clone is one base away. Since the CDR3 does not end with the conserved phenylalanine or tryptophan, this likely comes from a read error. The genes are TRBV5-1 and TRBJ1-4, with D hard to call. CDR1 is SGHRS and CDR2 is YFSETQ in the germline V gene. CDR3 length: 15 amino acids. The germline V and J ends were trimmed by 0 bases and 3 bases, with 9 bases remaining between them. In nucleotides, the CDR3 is TGCGCCAGCAGCTTGGTCGGAGGGCCTAATGAAAAACTGTTTTAT. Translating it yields CASSLVGGPNEKLFY.

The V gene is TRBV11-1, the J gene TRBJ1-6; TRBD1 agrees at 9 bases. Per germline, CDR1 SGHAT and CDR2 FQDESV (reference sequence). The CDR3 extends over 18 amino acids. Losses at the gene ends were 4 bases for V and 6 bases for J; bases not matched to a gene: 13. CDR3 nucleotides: TGTGCCAGCAGCTCCTCCGGGACAGGGTCGGTTCTTAATTCACCCCTCCACTTT. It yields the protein CASSSSGTGSVLNSPLHF.

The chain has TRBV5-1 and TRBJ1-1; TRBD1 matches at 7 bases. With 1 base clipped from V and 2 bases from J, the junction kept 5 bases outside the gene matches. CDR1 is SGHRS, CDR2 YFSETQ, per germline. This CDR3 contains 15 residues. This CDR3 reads CASSLYGQANTEAFF. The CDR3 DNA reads TGCGCCAGCAGCTTGTACGGACAGGCTAACACTGAAGCTTTCTTT. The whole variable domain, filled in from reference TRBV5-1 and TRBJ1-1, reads KAGVTQTPRYLIKTRGQQVTLSCSPISGHRSVSWYQQTPGQGLQFLFEYFSETQRNKGNFPGRFSGRQFSNSRSEMNVSTLELGDSALYLCASSLYGQANTEAFFGQGTRLTVV.

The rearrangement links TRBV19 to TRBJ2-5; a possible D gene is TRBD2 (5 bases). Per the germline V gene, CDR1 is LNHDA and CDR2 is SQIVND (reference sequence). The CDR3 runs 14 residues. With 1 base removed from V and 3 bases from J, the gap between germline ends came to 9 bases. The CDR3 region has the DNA TGTGCCAGTAGTATAGGGGTGGGAGAAGAGACCCAGTACTTC. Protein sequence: CASSIGVGEETQYF.

The CDR3 spells CASIKTGHTYEQYF. CDR3 in DNA: TGTGCCAGCATTAAGACGGGTCACACCTACGAGCAGTACTTC. The chain combines TRBV28 with TRBJ2-7; D is ambiguous. V shed 7 bases and J shed 2 bases, with 15 bases lying between them. The CDR3 sequence is 14 residues long. Germline CDR1 MDHEN, CDR2 SYDVKM.

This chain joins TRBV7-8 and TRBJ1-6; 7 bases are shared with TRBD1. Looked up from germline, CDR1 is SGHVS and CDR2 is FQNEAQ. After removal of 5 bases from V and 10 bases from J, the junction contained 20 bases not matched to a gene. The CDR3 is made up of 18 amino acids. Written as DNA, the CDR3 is TGTGCCAGCAGCCCTTCTACAGGGGCCACCGGAGGTAACTCACCCCTCCACTTT. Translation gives CASSPSTGATGGNSPLHF.

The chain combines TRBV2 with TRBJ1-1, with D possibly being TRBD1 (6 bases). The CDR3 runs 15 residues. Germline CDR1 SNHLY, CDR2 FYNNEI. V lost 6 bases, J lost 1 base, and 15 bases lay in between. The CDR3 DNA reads TGTGCCAGCAGCCGCTCAGGGGTTGGGAACACTGAAGCTTTCTTT. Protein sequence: CASSRSGVGNTEAFF.

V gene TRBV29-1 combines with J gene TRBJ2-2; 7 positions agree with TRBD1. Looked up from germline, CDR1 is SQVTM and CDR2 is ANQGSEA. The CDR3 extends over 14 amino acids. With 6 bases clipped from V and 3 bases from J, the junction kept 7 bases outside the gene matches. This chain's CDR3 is CSVLDRAYTGELFF. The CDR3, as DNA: TGCAGCGTCCTAGACAGGGCCTACACCGGGGAGCTGTTTTTT.

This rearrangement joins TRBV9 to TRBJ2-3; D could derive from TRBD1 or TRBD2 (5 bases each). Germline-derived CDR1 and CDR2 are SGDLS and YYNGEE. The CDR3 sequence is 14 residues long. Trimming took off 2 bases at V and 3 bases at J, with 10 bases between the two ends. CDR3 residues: CASSVTGTTDTQYF. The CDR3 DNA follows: TGTGCCAGCAGCGTGACCGGGACGACAGATACGCAGTATTTT. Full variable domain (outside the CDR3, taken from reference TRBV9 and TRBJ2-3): DSGVTQTPKHLITATGQRVTLRCSPRSGDLSVYWYQQSLDQGLQFLIQYYNGEERAKGNILERFSAQQFPDLHSELNLSSLELGDSALYFCASSVTGTTDTQYFGPGTRLTVL.

In DNA, the CDR3 is TGCAGTGCTAGAGACGGGACTAGCGGGAATGCAGATACGCAGTATTTT. Translated, it gives CSARDGTSGNADTQYF. V gene TRBV20-1 combines with J gene TRBJ2-3; TRBD2 aligns across 13 bases. Germline values: CDR1 DFQATT, CDR2 SNEGSKA (reference sequence). This CDR3 contains 16 residues. The V gene end was trimmed by 0 bases and the J gene end by 4 bases; junction bases not matched to a gene: 4.

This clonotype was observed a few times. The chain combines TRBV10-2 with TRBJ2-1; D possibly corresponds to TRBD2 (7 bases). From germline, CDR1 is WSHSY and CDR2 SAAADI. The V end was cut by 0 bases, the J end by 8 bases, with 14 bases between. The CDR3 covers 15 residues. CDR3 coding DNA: TGCGCCAGCAGTGAGTCGGGGGGGGCCAGGGATGAGCAGTTCTTC. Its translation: CASSESGGARDEQFF.

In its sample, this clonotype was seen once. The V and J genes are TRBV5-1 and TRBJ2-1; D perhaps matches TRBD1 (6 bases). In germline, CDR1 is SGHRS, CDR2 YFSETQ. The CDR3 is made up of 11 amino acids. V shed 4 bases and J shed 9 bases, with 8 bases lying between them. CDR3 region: CASSRDTEQFF. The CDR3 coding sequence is TGCGCCAGCAGCCGGGACACTGAGCAGTTCTTC.

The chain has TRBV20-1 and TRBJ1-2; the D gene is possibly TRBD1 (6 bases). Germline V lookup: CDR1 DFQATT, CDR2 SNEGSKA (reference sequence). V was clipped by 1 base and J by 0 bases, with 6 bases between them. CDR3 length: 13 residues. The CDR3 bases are TGCAGTGCTAGAGGGACAGCTAACTATGGCTACACCTTC. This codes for CSARGTANYGYTF.

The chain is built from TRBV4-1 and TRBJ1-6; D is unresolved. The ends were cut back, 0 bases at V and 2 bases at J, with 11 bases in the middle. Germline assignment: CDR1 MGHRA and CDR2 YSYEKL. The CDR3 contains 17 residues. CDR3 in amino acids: CASSQDRTNPYNSPLHF. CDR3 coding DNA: TGCGCCAGCAGCCAAGATAGGACGAATCCCTATAATTCACCCCTCCACTTT.

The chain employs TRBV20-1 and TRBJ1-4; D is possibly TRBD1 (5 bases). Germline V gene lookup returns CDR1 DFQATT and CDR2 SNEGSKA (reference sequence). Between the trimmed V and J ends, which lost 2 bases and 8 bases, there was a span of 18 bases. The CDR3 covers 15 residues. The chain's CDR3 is CSARPPGTGGEKLFF. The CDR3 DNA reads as TGCAGTGCTAGACCCCCCGGGACGGGAGGGGAAAAACTGTTTTTT.

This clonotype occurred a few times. The CDR3 nucleotides read TGTGCCAGCAGTTACTCCCGGGACTCCCTCTTTGGGTACTTC. It translates to CASSYSRDSLFGYF. The J gene is TRBJ2-7, the V gene TRBV6-5; D perhaps matches TRBD2 (6 bases). Trimming cost V 0 bases and J 12 bases, with 18 bases left between them. The CDR3 runs to 14 residues. Germline loops: CDR1 MNHEY, CDR2 SVGAGI.

The CDR3 nucleotides are TGTGCCAGCTCACCACTCCGCGGTGAGCAGTTCTTC. Its protein product is CASSPLRGEQFF. The chain carries TRBV18 and TRBJ2-1; D unresolved. Germline V gene lookup returns CDR1 KGHSH and CDR2 LQKENI. V shed 1 base and J shed 9 bases, with 7 bases lying between them. The CDR3 spans 12 residues.

The DNA of the CDR3 is TGCAGCGTAGTGGGGCGGGGAGTGGGAGAGACCCAGTACTTC. It encodes CSVVGRGVGETQYF. This rearrangement joins TRBV29-1 to TRBJ2-5, with a weak D call TRBD2 (6 bases). The CDR3 length is 14 residues. V lost 6 bases to trimming and J lost 4 bases, with 18 bases between them. CDR1 SQVTM and CDR2 ANQGSEA come from the germline V gene.